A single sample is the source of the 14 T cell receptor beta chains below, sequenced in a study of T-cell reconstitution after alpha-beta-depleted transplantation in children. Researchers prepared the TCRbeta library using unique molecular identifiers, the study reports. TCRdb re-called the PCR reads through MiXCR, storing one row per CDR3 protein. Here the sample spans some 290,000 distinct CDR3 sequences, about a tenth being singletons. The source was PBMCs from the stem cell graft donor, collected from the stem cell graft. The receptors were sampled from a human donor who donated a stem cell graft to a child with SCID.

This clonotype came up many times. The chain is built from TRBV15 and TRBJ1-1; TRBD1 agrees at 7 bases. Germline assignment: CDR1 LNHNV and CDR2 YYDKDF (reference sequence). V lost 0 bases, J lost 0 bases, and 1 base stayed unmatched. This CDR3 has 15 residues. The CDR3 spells CATSREQGMNTEAFF. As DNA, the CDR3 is TGTGCCACCAGCAGAGAACAGGGGATGAACACTGAAGCTTTCTTT.

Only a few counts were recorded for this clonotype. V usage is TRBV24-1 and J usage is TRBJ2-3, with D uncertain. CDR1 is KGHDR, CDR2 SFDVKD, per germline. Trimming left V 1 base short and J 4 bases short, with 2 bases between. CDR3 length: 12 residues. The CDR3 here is CATSDFADTQYF. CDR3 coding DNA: TGTGCCACCAGTGATTTCGCAGATACGCAGTATTTT.

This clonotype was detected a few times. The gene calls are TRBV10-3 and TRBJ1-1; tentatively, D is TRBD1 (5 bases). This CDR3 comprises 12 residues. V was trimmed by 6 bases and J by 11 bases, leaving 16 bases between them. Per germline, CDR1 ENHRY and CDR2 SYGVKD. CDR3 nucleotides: TGTGCCATCAGCGCCGACCAGGGTGAGGCTTTCTTT. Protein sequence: CAISADQGEAFF.

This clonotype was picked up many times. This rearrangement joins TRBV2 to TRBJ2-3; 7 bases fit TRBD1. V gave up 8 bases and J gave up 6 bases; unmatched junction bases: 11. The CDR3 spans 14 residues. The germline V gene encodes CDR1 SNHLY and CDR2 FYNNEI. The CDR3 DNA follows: TGTGCCAGCCCCCCTCGGACAGGCGGGGATACGCAGTATTTT. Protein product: CASPPRTGGDTQYF.

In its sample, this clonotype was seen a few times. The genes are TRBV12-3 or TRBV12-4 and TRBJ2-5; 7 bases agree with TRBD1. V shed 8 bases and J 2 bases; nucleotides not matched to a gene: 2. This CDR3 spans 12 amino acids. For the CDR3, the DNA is TGTGCCAGCTGCAGGGGGCAAGAGACCCAGTACTTC. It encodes CASCRGQETQYF.

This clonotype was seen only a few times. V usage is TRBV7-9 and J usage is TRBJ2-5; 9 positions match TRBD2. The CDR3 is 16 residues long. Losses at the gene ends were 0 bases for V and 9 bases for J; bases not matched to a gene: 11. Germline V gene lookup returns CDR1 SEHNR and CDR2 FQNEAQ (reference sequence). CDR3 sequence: CASSLASGGPAMAQYF. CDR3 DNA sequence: TGTGCCAGCAGCTTAGCTAGCGGGGGCCCTGCAATGGCCCAGTACTTC.

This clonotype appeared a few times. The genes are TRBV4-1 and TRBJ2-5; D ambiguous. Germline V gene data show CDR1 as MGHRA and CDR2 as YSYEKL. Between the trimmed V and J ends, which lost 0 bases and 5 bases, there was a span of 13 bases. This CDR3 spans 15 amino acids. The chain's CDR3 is CASSQETRQGETQYF. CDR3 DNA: TGCGCCAGCAGCCAAGAGACGAGACAAGGGGAGACCCAGTACTTC.

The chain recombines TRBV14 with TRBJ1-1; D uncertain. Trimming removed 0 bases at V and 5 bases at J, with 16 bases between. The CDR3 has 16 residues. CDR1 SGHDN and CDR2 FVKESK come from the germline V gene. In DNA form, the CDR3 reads TGTGCCAGCAGCCAAGATACTGAAGGGCTGGGGACTGAAGCTTTCTTT. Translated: CASSQDTEGLGTEAFF.

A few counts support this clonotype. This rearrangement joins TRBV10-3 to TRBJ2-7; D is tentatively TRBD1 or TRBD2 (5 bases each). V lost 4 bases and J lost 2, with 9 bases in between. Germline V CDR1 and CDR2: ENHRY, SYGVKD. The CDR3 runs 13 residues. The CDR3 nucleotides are TGTGCCATCAGTGCGGGACCTCCCTACGAGCAGTACTTC. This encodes CAISAGPPYEQYF.

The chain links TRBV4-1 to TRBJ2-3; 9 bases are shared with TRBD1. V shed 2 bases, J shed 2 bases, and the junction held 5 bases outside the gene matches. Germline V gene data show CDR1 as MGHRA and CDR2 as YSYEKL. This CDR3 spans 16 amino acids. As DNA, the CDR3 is TGCGCCAGCAGCCAACTGGACAGGGGAGACACAGATACGCAGTATTTT. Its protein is CASSQLDRGDTDTQYF.

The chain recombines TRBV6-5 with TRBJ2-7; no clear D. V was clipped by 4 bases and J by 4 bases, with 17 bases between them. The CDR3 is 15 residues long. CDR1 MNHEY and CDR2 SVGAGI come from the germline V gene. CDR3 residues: CASSSPVLQKYEQYF. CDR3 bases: TGTGCCAGCAGTTCCCCGGTACTGCAGAAGTACGAGCAGTACTTC.

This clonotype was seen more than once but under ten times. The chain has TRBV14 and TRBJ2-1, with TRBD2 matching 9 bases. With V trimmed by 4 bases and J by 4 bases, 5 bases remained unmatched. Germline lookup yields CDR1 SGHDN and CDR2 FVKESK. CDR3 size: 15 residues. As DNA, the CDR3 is TGTGCCAGCAGCCGGCGGGGGGGAGGTTACAATGAGCAGTTCTTC. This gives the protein CASSRRGGGYNEQFF. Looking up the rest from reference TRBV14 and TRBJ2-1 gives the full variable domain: EAGVTQFPSHSVIEKGQTVTLRCDPISGHDNLYWYRRVMGKEIKFLLHFVKESKQDESGMPNNRFLAERTGGTYSTLKVQPAELEDSGVYFCASSRRGGGYNEQFFGPGTRLTVL.

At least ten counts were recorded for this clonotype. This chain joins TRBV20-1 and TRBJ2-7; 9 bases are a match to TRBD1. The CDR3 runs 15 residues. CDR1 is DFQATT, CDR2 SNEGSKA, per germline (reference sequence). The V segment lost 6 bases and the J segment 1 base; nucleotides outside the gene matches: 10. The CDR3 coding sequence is TGCAGTGCGGAAAAGACAGGGGGTAATTCCTACGAGCAGTACTTC. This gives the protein CSAEKTGGNSYEQYF.

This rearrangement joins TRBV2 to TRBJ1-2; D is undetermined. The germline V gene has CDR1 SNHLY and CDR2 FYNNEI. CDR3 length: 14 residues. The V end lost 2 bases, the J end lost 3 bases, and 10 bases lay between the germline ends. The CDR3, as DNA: TGTGCCAGCAGTGAAATCGGGCAGGACTATGGCTACACCTTC. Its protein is CASSEIGQDYGYTF.